Below are 30 T cell receptor beta chains sequenced from a single sample in a study of T cell responses to AZD1222 COVID-19 vaccine. The method was immunoSEQ multiplex PCR; TCRdb's version includes in-frame clones alone and lacks a portion of them. The sample yields 90,000 to 130,000 clones, roughly four fifths seen once. This specimen was peripheral blood, taken on day 0 of AZD1222 vaccination. The receptor set was obtained from an adult in good health.

In this sample, this clone turned up a few times. This chain joins TRBV7-2 and TRBJ1-6; TRBD1 matches at 10 bases. The CDR3 runs 14 residues. Trimming took 5 bases from V and 8 from J; bases not matched to a gene: 3. The germline V gene encodes CDR1 SGHTA and CDR2 FQGNSA. The CDR3 spells CASSTDRGYSPLHF. DNA of the CDR3: TGTGCCAGCAGCACGGACAGGGGGTATTCACCCCTCCACTTT.

The chain uses TRBV29-1 and TRBJ2-7; D gene ambiguous. This CDR3 is 12 amino acids long. V was shortened by 4 bases and J by 6 bases, with 13 bases between the two germline ends. Germline values: CDR1 SQVTM, CDR2 ANQGSEA. The CDR3 coding sequence is TGCAGCGTTGGACTTCTGAAGGGCGAGCAGTACTTC. Translating gives CSVGLLKGEQYF.

This clone has a single count. The chain links TRBV28 to TRBJ2-7, with 11 bases identical to TRBD1. The germline gives CDR1 MDHEN, CDR2 SYDVKM. This CDR3 spans 17 amino acids. The V segment lost 1 base and the J segment 5 bases; nucleotides outside the gene matches: 10. CDR3 sequence reads: CASSLLGTGGLTHEQYF. CDR3 nucleotides: TGTGCCAGCAGTTTATTGGGGACAGGGGGTCTGACGCACGAGCAGTACTTC.

The chain carries TRBV27 and TRBJ2-6, with 7 nucleotides matching TRBD1. Germline lookup yields CDR1 MNHEY and CDR2 SMNVEV (reference sequence). Trimming took 4 bases from V and 0 from J; bases not matched to a gene: 12. The CDR3 is 19 amino acids. Here the CDR3 DNA reads TGTGCCAGCAGTTCCCGCCCAGGACAGGAAAGCTCTGGGGCCAACGTCCTGACTTTC. This codes for CASSSRPGQESSGANVLTF.

The chain uses TRBV6-5 and TRBJ2-7, with 7 bases identical to TRBD2. Germline V gives CDR1 MNHEY, CDR2 SVGAGI. The V segment lost 8 bases and the J segment 6 bases; nucleotides outside the gene matches: 13. CDR3 length: 14 residues. The CDR3 bases are TGTGCCAGCGCCGGGGGGTCGGTCCCCCTCGAGCAGTACTTC. Translation: CASAGGSVPLEQYF.

This chain links TRBV5-1 with TRBJ2-2; 9 positions agree with TRBD1. This CDR3 has 17 amino acids. Germline V gene sequence: CDR1 SGHRS, CDR2 YFSETQ. The V segment lost 4 bases and the J segment 8 bases; nucleotides outside the gene matches: 15. CDR3 DNA sequence: TGCGCCAGCAGCCGGGGTCCGGGACAGGGCTTGACTGGGGAGCTGTTTTTT. It yields the protein CASSRGPGQGLTGELFF.

This clone was seen more than once but under ten times. This sequence joins TRBV4-3 and TRBJ1-6; D might be TRBD1 (5 bases). Trimming shortened V by 0 bases and J by 6 bases, and 15 bases separated the two germline ends. The CDR3 sequence is 17 residues long. Germline V gives CDR1 LGHNA, CDR2 YSLEER. CDR3: CASSQERRGGGNSPLHF. CDR3 nucleotides: TGCGCCAGCAGCCAAGAGCGCCGCGGGGGTGGTAATTCACCCCTCCACTTT.

This clone was found once. The V gene is TRBV7-8, the J gene TRBJ2-1; 7 positions match TRBD2. CDR3 size: 12 residues. The germline V gene encodes CDR1 SGHVS and CDR2 FQNEAQ. V was clipped by 5 bases and J by 9 bases; unmatched bases: 4. The CDR3, as DNA: TGTGCCAGCAGCCGTATAGCGGGTGAGCAGTTCTTC. As protein: CASSRIAGEQFF. The whole variable domain, remainder taken from reference TRBV7-8 and TRBJ2-1, is GAGVSQSPRYKVAKRGQDVALRCDPISGHVSLFWYQQALGQGPEFLTYFQNEAQLDKSGLPSDRFFAERPEGSVSTLKIQRTQQEDSAVYLCASSRIAGEQFFGPGTRLTVL.

This chain joins TRBV28 and TRBJ1-1; 7 bases line up with TRBD1. CDR1 is MDHEN, CDR2 SYDVKM, per germline. The CDR3 is 13 residues long. V shed 8 bases, J shed 0 bases, and the junction held 3 bases outside the gene matches. The CDR3 bases are TGTGCCAGCCAGGGACAGCTGAACACTGAAGCTTTCTTT. Its translation: CASQGQLNTEAFF. The whole variable domain, filled in from reference TRBV28 and TRBJ1-1, reads DVKVTQSSRYLVKRTGEKVFLECVQDMDHENMFWYRQDPGLGLRLIYFSYDVKMKEKGDIPEGYSVSREKKERFSLILESASTNQTSMYLCASQGQLNTEAFFGQGTRLTVV.

This sequence joins TRBV18 and TRBJ1-5; D might be TRBD1 (5 bases). The CDR3 is 16 amino acids. V dropped 1 base and J dropped 4 bases, with 14 bases sitting between them. CDR1 KGHSH and CDR2 LQKENI come from the germline V gene. CDR3 loop: CASSPRGLGPNQPQHF. In DNA form, the CDR3 reads TGTGCCAGCTCACCACGGGGCTTGGGGCCTAATCAGCCCCAGCATTTT.

The chain couples TRBV5-1 to TRBJ1-4, with D hard to call. Germline assignment: CDR1 SGHRS and CDR2 YFSETQ. The CDR3 covers 16 residues. Trimming cost V 0 bases and J 0 bases, with 9 bases left between them. The CDR3 DNA sequence: TGCGCCAGCAGCTTGGTTGGGCTTGCAACTAATGAAAAACTGTTTTTT. It yields the protein CASSLVGLATNEKLFF.

The V gene is TRBV6-5, the J gene TRBJ1-3; D may be TRBD1 (6 bases). V was cut by 6 bases and J by 4 bases, with 13 bases left in between. Germline assignment: CDR1 MNHEY and CDR2 SVGAGI. The CDR3 is made up of 14 amino acids. In nucleotides, the CDR3 is TGTGCCAGCAGCCAACAGGGAACCGGAAACACCATATATTTT. Translating gives CASSQQGTGNTIYF.

The chain carries TRBV7-2 and TRBJ2-7, with D possibly matching TRBD2 (7 bases). The V and J ends lost 1 base and 3 bases respectively, with 13 bases between them. The germline CDR1 and CDR2 sequences are SGHTA and FQGNSA. The CDR3 is 15 residues long. The CDR3 loop reads CASSLGGGDFYEQYF. The CDR3 region has the DNA TGTGCCAGCAGCTTAGGGGGGGGCGATTTCTACGAGCAGTACTTC.

The chain employs TRBV18 and TRBJ2-4; 7 bases line up with TRBD2. V dropped 0 bases and J dropped 3; count of bases not matched to a gene: 8. This CDR3 contains 17 residues. Germline V gene data show CDR1 as KGHSH and CDR2 as LQKENI. The CDR3 nucleotides read TGTGCCAGCTCACCACCCGGGGGGAATAGCTACAAAAACATTCAGTACTTC. It specifies CASSPPGGNSYKNIQYF.

The chain has TRBV12-3 or TRBV12-4 and TRBJ1-2, with D unclear. The V end was cut by 5 bases, the J end by 10 bases, with 14 bases between. This CDR3 region has 12 residues. The CDR3 DNA is TGTGCCAGCAGTCCTCAAGCTGTTGACTACACCTTC. Translating it yields CASSPQAVDYTF.

This sequence joins TRBV19 and TRBJ1-5, with TRBD1 matching over 10 bases. Germline CDR1 LNHDA, CDR2 SQIVND (reference sequence). The CDR3 extends over 17 amino acids. The V gene end was trimmed by 6 bases and the J gene end by 4 bases; junction bases not matched to a gene: 12. The CDR3 sequence is CASRRDSGTGVNQPQHF. In nucleotides, the CDR3 is TGTGCCAGTAGGCGAGACTCCGGGACAGGGGTTAATCAGCCCCAGCATTTT.

V gene TRBV5-6 combines with J gene TRBJ1-6; TRBD1 aligns across 10 bases. Germline V gene data show CDR1 as SGHDT and CDR2 as YYEEEE. This CDR3 is built from 15 residues. The V segment lost 5 bases and the J segment 7 bases; nucleotides outside the gene matches: 6. The CDR3 loop reads CASSRQGARNSPLHF. In DNA, the CDR3 is TGTGCCAGCAGTCGACAGGGGGCGCGGAATTCACCCCTCCACTTT.

The chain uses TRBV3-1 (or the pseudogene TRBV3-2) and TRBJ2-7; TRBD1 is a possible D gene (6 bases). Germline values: CDR1 LGHDT, CDR2 YNNKEL (reference sequence). V lost 0 bases and J 6 bases, leaving 15 bases between the germline ends. The CDR3 covers 15 residues. The CDR3 DNA reads TGTGCCAGCAGCCAAGAGGGTGGCAGGGGCGGCGAGCAGTACTTC. This gives the protein CASSQEGGRGGEQYF.

This clone appeared once. The chain carries TRBV4-3 and TRBJ2-3; 8 nucleotides agree with TRBD2. Germline CDR1 and CDR2: LGHNA and YSLEER. With 0 bases clipped from V and 4 bases from J, the junction kept 9 bases outside the gene matches. The CDR3 spans 17 residues. In DNA form, the CDR3 reads TGCGCCAGCAGCCAAGATCGTGGTAGCGGGACCGCAGATACGCAGTATTTT. This gives the protein CASSQDRGSGTADTQYF.

In DNA form, the CDR3 reads TGTGCCACCACGCCCGGCAGGGCCAGAAACACCATATATTTT. Translating gives CATTPGRARNTIYF. The chain uses TRBV28 and TRBJ1-3; D might be TRBD1 (5 bases). Germline assignment: CDR1 MDHEN and CDR2 SYDVKM. V shed 10 bases and J shed 5 bases, with 18 bases lying between them. The length of the CDR3 is 14 residues. Full variable domain (outside the CDR3, taken from reference TRBV28 and TRBJ1-3): DVKVTQSSRYLVKRTGEKVFLECVQDMDHENMFWYRQDPGLGLRLIYFSYDVKMKEKGDIPEGYSVSREKKERFSLILESASTNQTSMYLCATTPGRARNTIYFGEGSWLTVV.

The J gene is TRBJ2-7, the V gene TRBV5-4, with 8 nucleotides matching TRBD1. V shed 2 bases, J shed 6 bases, and the junction held 4 bases outside the gene matches. Germline lookup yields CDR1 SGHNT and CDR2 YYREEE (reference sequence). This CDR3 contains 13 residues. The CDR3 DNA is TGTGCCAGCAGCTTCGAAACAGGGGGCGAGCAGTACTTC. As protein: CASSFETGGEQYF.

The rearrangement joins TRBV6-5 to TRBJ1-3; perhaps TRBD1 as D (5 bases). The V end was cut by 2 bases, the J end by 1 base, with 12 bases between. Per the germline V gene, CDR1 is MNHEY and CDR2 is SVGAGI. The CDR3 covers 16 residues. The CDR3 DNA reads TGTGCCAGCAGTTACGGGCAGGGCTTTTCTGGAAACACCATATATTTT. Its protein is CASSYGQGFSGNTIYF.

This chain joins TRBV6-1 and TRBJ2-7; D unresolved. The CDR3 has 13 residues. The V and J ends lost 3 bases and 5 bases respectively, with 11 bases between them. The germline gives CDR1 MNHNS, CDR2 SASEGT. The CDR3 reads CASSDPTVHEQYF. CDR3 sequence (DNA): TGTGCCAGCAGTGATCCTACCGTCCACGAGCAGTACTTC.

This chain connects TRBV6-5 to TRBJ1-1; the match to TRBD1 covers 10 bases. Germline trimming cut 4 bases from V and 3 bases from J; bases unmatched to any gene: 5. The V gene's germline CDR1 is MNHEY and CDR2 SVGAGI. The CDR3 contains 15 residues. The DNA of the CDR3 is TGTGCCAGCAGTTCCTGGACAGGGGGTGACACTGAAGCTTTCTTT. Its protein is CASSSWTGGDTEAFF.

This clone is deemed medium-sized. This chain links TRBV7-9 with TRBJ2-2; 7 nucleotides match TRBD1. The V and J ends lost 5 bases and 5 bases, in that order; junction bases with no gene match: 5. The CDR3 runs to 14 residues. Germline V CDR1 and CDR2: SEHNR, FQNEAQ (reference sequence). CDR3 DNA: TGTGCCAGCAGCCGGCTGACAGGGACCGGGGAGCTGTTTTTT. It is translated as CASSRLTGTGELFF. The full variable domain, completed using reference TRBV7-9 and TRBJ2-2, is DTGVSQNPRHKITKRGQNVTFRCDPISEHNRLYWYRQTLGQGPEFLTYFQNEAQLEKSRLLSDRFSAERPKGSFSTLEIQRTEQGDSAMYLCASSRLTGTGELFFGEGSRLTVL.

The chain couples TRBV6-2 or TRBV6-3 to TRBJ1-6, with a weak D call TRBD1 (5 bases). This CDR3 comprises 21 residues. Germline CDR1 and CDR2: MNHEY and SVGEGT. V shed 4 bases and J shed 0 bases, with 25 bases lying between them. The CDR3 spells CASSSTDTRLTASSYNSPLHF. CDR3 bases: TGTGCCAGCAGTTCGACGGACACCCGACTTACTGCTAGCTCCTATAATTCACCCCTCCACTTT.

This clone was observed a handful of times. This sequence joins TRBV19 and TRBJ2-5; 9 nucleotides match TRBD2. With 3 bases clipped from V and 5 bases from J, the junction kept 7 bases outside the gene matches. Germline V gene data show CDR1 as LNHDA and CDR2 as SQIVND (reference sequence). This CDR3 has 15 amino acids. Here the CDR3 DNA reads TGTGCCAGTAGTATTTTCGGGCGGGAGGGGGAGACCCAGTACTTC. Its translation is CASSIFGREGETQYF.

The chain employs TRBV29-1 and TRBJ1-5, with TRBD1 matching over 8 bases. The V and J ends lost 6 bases and 3 bases, in that order; junction bases with no gene match: 4. In germline, CDR1 is SQVTM, CDR2 ANQGSEA. The CDR3 has 13 amino acids. The CDR3 region is CSVAGGFNQPQHF. CDR3 bases: TGCAGCGTAGCAGGGGGCTTCAATCAGCCCCAGCATTTT. The complete variable domain, with remaining parts taken from reference TRBV29-1 and TRBJ1-5, reads SAVISQKPSRDICQRGTSLTIQCQVDSQVTMMFWYRQQPGQSLTLIATANQGSEATYESGFVIDKFPISRPNLTFSTLTVSNMSPEDSSIYLCSVAGGFNQPQHFGDGTRLSIL.

V and J are TRBV3-1 (or the pseudogene TRBV3-2) and TRBJ2-1; D is perhaps TRBD2 (5 bases). The CDR3 totals 14 residues. Germline values: CDR1 LGHDT, CDR2 YNNKEL (reference sequence). With 3 bases removed from V and 3 bases from J, the gap between germline ends came to 9 bases. CDR3 protein: CASSHGVGYNEQFF. The CDR3 coding sequence is TGTGCCAGCAGCCACGGGGTGGGCTACAATGAGCAGTTCTTC.

Regarding this clone: A junction boundary mismatches the germline segment, possibly from a read error. The chain links TRBV5-4 to TRBJ1-5; perhaps TRBD1 as D (6 bases). Germline CDR1 is SGHNT and CDR2 is YYREEE (reference sequence). The CDR3 spans 13 residues. The CDR3 sequence is CASSQWGHDSWYF. The CDR3, as DNA: TGTGCCAGCAGCCAGTGGGGACACGACTCTTGGTATTTT.